The next 2 T cell receptor beta chains were all read from a single sample in a study of patients and donors after allogeneic stem cell transplantation. TCRdb used MiXCR to reprocess the RT-PCR reads, holding one entry per CDR3 protein. The sample yields 150,000 to 200,000 distinct CDR3 sequences, more than 35% seen once. Sequenced sample: blood, either unsorted or a sorted T cell fraction (not recorded which). The receptors come from a human donor who was either an allogeneic HSCT recipient or a stem cell or donor lymphocyte infusion donor (not recorded which). It is not recorded whose cells these are; they may come from a transplant donor.

This clonotype was seen more than once but under ten times. The chain joins TRBV12-3 or TRBV12-4 to TRBJ1-2; TRBD1 matches at 10 bases. After removal of 2 bases from V and 6 bases from J, the junction contained 6 bases not matched to a gene. The CDR3 sequence is 15 residues long. DNA of the CDR3: TGTGCCAGCAGTTTACGGGGGACAGGGGCACATGGCTACACCTTC. This encodes CASSLRGTGAHGYTF.

There are a few counts of this clonotype. The chain links TRBV4-2 to TRBJ2-1; weak D call: TRBD2 (6 bases). This CDR3 has 12 amino acids. Trimming removed 0 bases at V and 11 bases at J, with 8 bases between. Germline V gives CDR1 LGHNA, CDR2 YNFKEQ. CDR3 sequence (DNA): TGTGCCAGCAGCCAAGAGGACTACCAGCAGTTCTTC. Its translation: CASSQEDYQQFF.